These 13 T cell receptor beta chains came from one sample sequenced in a study of OX40 agonist ivuxolimab in advanced cancers. Produced via immunoSEQ multiplex PCR; TCRdb's table is partial and in-frame only. The data contain about 79,000 clones, around 92% of them singletons. The source material was CD4+ or CD8+ T cells sorted from blood, sampled in a trial of the OX40 agonist ivuxolimab. These TCRs come from an adult with an advanced solid tumor such as melanoma, head and neck, liver or kidney cancer.

This chain connects TRBV10-3 to TRBJ2-5; D might be TRBD1 (6 bases). The germline gives CDR1 ENHRY, CDR2 SYGVKD. The CDR3 covers 15 residues. The V and J ends lost 3 bases and 6 bases respectively, with 17 bases between them. The CDR3 sequence: CAISENVGQGKTQYF. The CDR3 coding sequence is TGTGCCATCAGTGAAAATGTTGGGCAGGGGAAGACCCAGTACTTC.

The genes are TRBV7-3 and TRBJ2-1; D may be TRBD2 (6 bases). This CDR3 spans 15 amino acids. The germline V gene encodes CDR1 SGHTA and CDR2 FQGTGA. Trimming stripped 5 bases from V and 0 bases from J, with 11 bases between. Written as DNA, the CDR3 is TGTGCCAGCAGCCCAACAGCGGGCTCCTACAATGAGCAGTTCTTC. Its translation: CASSPTAGSYNEQFF.

This chain links TRBV11-3 with TRBJ1-4, with D perhaps TRBD1 (5 bases). The V and J ends lost 0 bases and 0 bases respectively, with 8 bases between them. CDR3 length equals 16 residues. Per the germline V gene, CDR1 is SGHNT and CDR2 is YENEEA. For the CDR3, the DNA is TGTGCCAGCAGCTTAGACAGGGTTGCAACTAATGAAAAACTGTTTTTT. Its protein is CASSLDRVATNEKLFF. The variable domain in full, completed from reference TRBV11-3 and TRBJ1-4, reads EAGVVQSPRYKIIEKKQPVAFWCNPISGHNTLYWYLQNLGQGPELLIRYENEEAVDDSQLPKDRFSAERLKGVDSTLKIQPAELGDSAVYLCASSLDRVATNEKLFFGSGTQLSVL.

The chain links TRBV19 to TRBJ1-5; D unclear. Per germline, CDR1 LNHDA and CDR2 SQIVND (reference sequence). CDR3 length: 16 amino acids. Trimming took off 6 bases at V and 0 bases at J, with 15 bases between the two ends. The CDR3 DNA is TGTGCCAGTAGGGAGGGCGCTGACTATAGCAATCAGCCCCAGCATTTT. Translated, it gives CASREGADYSNQPQHF.

V is TRBV11-2 and J is TRBJ1-3, with D perhaps TRBD1 (6 bases). CDR3 length: 16 amino acids. The germline V gene has CDR1 SGHAT and CDR2 FQNNGV. The V gene lost 0 bases and the J gene lost 2 bases, with 11 bases spanning the gap. The CDR3 here is CASSLDLRGTGNTIYF. The CDR3 DNA reads TGTGCCAGCAGCTTAGATCTGAGGGGGACTGGAAACACCATATATTTT. Variable domain in full (rest from reference TRBV11-2 and TRBJ1-3): EAGVAQSPRYKIIEKRQSVAFWCNPISGHATLYWYQQILGQGPKLLIQFQNNGVVDDSQLPKDRFSAERLKGVDSTLKIQPAKLEDSAVYLCASSLDLRGTGNTIYFGEGSWLTVV.

V usage is TRBV4-3 and J usage is TRBJ1-6; no firm D call. V lost 0 bases and J 10 bases, leaving 13 bases between the germline ends. CDR1 and CDR2 from the germline V gene are LGHNA and YSLEER. This CDR3 is 15 amino acids long. The CDR3 protein is CASSQEGNERSPLHF. The CDR3 DNA is TGCGCCAGCAGCCAAGAGGGTAACGAGCGCTCACCCCTCCACTTT.

The V and J genes are TRBV27 and TRBJ2-5; D gene unclear. Trimming took off 3 bases at V and 0 bases at J, with 5 bases between the two ends. Germline values: CDR1 MNHEY, CDR2 SMNVEV (reference sequence). This CDR3 has 13 residues. The CDR3 DNA is TGTGCCAGCAGTTTGACTTACCAAGAGACCCAGTACTTC. Translation gives CASSLTYQETQYF.

The rearrangement joins TRBV25-1 to TRBJ2-2; a weak D match, TRBD2 (5 bases). CDR3 length: 16 amino acids. Germline V gives CDR1 MGHDK, CDR2 SYGVNS. V dropped 3 bases and J dropped 0 bases, with 11 bases sitting between them. CDR3 bases: TGTGCCAGCAGTGACCAGCGGCTGGCGAACACCGGGGAGCTGTTTTTT. As protein: CASSDQRLANTGELFF.

The J gene is TRBJ2-2, the V gene TRBV6-4; D unclear. There are 14 residues in the CDR3. Trimming took 4 bases from V and 1 from J, leaving 7 bases between them. Germline V gene data show CDR1 as MRHNA and CDR2 as SNTAGT. The CDR3 nucleotides read TGTGCCAGCAGTGTAGGCGTGAACACCGGGGAGCTGTTTTTT. Its protein is CASSVGVNTGELFF.

V and J are TRBV7-9 and TRBJ2-2, with D perhaps TRBD2 (6 bases). In germline, CDR1 is SEHNR, CDR2 FQNEAQ (reference sequence). The CDR3 spans 15 residues. V lost 1 base to trimming and J lost 3 bases, with 9 bases between them. The CDR3, as DNA: TGTGCCAGCAGCTTAGGAAGCGGGCACACCGGGGAGCTGTTTTTT. Translated: CASSLGSGHTGELFF. Full variable domain (outside the CDR3, taken from reference TRBV7-9 and TRBJ2-2): DTGVSQNPRHKITKRGQNVTFRCDPISEHNRLYWYRQTLGQGPEFLTYFQNEAQLEKSRLLSDRFSAERPKGSFSTLEIQRTEQGDSAMYLCASSLGSGHTGELFFGEGSRLTVL.

The genes are TRBV10-3 and TRBJ2-1; D is perhaps TRBD1 or TRBD2 (6 bases each). The CDR3 has 13 residues. Germline V gives CDR1 ENHRY, CDR2 SYGVKD. V lost 5 bases and J lost 8, with 13 bases in between. The CDR3 region is CAISRSGADEQFF. DNA for the CDR3: TGTGCCATCAGTAGGTCGGGGGCGGATGAGCAGTTCTTC.

The chain employs TRBV4-3 and TRBJ2-7; D is unclear. The germline V and J ends were trimmed by 0 bases and 0 bases, with 9 bases remaining between them. Germline CDR1 and CDR2: LGHNA and YSLEER. CDR3 length: 15 amino acids. CDR3 sequence reads: CASSQDSTASYEQYF. In nucleotides, the CDR3 is TGCGCCAGCAGCCAAGATAGTACAGCCTCCTACGAGCAGTACTTC.

This chain connects TRBV4-3 to TRBJ2-3, with unresolved D. V was cut by 0 bases and J by 7 bases, with 11 bases left in between. This CDR3 contains 14 residues. Per the germline V gene, CDR1 is LGHNA and CDR2 is YSLEER. Written as DNA, the CDR3 is TGCGCCAGCAGCCAAGATAGGAGAAGGAATACGCAGTATTTT. It codes for CASSQDRRRNTQYF.